A single count supports the clone carrying this T cell receptor (beta chain). TCRdb keeps only in-frame clones here, not all; method: immunoSEQ multiplex PCR. Altogether around 190,000 clones are present, 84% being singletons, with the ten largest covering roughly 6.8%. The data were taken from a study of blood T cell repertoires in COVID-19. The CDR3 sequence is 15 residues long. The V and J ends lost 2 bases and 1 base respectively, with 9 bases between them. Germline V lookup: CDR1 KGHDR, CDR2 SFDVKD. Sequenced sample: peripheral blood. The receptor comes from a human donor in a cohort sampled during active COVID-19. The chain recombines TRBV24-1 with TRBJ2-3, with a weak D call TRBD1 (6 bases). The CDR3 spells CATSDSGVGTDTQYF. For the CDR3, the DNA is TGTGCCACCAGTGATTCAGGGGTTGGCACAGATACGCAGTATTTT.